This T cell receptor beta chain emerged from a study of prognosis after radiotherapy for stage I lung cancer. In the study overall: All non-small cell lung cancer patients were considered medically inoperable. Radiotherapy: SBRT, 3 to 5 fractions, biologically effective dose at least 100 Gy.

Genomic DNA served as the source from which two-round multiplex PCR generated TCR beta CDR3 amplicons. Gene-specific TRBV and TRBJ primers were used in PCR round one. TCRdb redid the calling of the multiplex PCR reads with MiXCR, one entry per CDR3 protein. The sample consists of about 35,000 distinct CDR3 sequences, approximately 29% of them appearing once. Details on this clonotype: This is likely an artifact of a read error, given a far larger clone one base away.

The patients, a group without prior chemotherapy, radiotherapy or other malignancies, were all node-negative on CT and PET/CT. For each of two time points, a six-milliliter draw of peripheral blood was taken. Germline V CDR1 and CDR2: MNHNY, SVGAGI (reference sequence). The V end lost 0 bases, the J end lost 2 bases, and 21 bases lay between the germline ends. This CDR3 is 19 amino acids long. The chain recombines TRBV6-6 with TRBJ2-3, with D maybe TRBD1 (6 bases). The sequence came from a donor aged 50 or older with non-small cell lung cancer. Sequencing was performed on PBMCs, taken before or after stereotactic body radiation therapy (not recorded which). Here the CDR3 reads CASSYSRGIVASFTDTQYF. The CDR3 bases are TGTGCCAGCAGTTACTCGAGGGGGATCGTGGCTAGCTTCACAGATACGCAGTATTTT.